This record covers a single T cell receptor beta chain. This CDR3 comprises 16 residues. The V and J ends lost 2 bases and 3 bases, in that order; junction bases with no gene match: 7. CDR1 GTSNPN and CDR2 SVGIG come from the germline V gene (reference sequence). This sample was included in a study of cytomegalovirus exposure and HLA in healthy donors. Researchers ran the PCR with 60 Vbeta and 13 Jbeta primers. Clones were read by immunoSEQ multiplex PCR, and TCRdb kept only the in-frame ones, dropping some. The top ten hold more than 3.5% of the sample, which has approximately 120,000 clones, less than 80% seen once.

This clonotype was obtained from a man aged 35-49 years in good health and CMV-seropositive. The rearrangement uses TRBV30 and TRBJ2-3; 11 nucleotides agree with TRBD1. Sequenced: PBMCs. The CDR3 DNA follows: TGTGCCTGGAGTCCTCCGGGACAGGGGGGAACAGATACGCAGTATTTT. As protein: CAWSPPGQGGTDTQYF.